Listed below are T cell receptor beta chains from one sample, sequenced in a study of blood T cell repertoires in COVID-19. TCRdb's copy holds only in-frame clones and misses some; the assay was immunoSEQ multiplex PCR. The sample has about 150,000 clones, over 60% seen once; the top ten hold around 1.5%. Sequences were obtained from peripheral blood. These receptor sequences come from a man of 80 years or more with acute or convalescent COVID-19. Both conserved end residues are part of each CDR3.

V gene,CDR3 protein
TRBV12-5,CASGVYEQYF
TRBV29-1,CSVVAGSTNTQYF
TRBV3-1/TRBV3-2,CASSRGIRSPLHF
TRBV5-4,CASSLGFSGGRLDTQYF
TRBV10-3,CAISGDSYGYTF
TRBV7-3,CASSLRGTTKGIAGELFF
TRBV5-1,CASSLAWGQGQSYTF
TRBV9,CASSVEGSGGPDTQYF
TRBV12-3/TRBV12-4,CASIQGTNYGYTF
TRBV6-5,CASSYSLGLGGNEQFF
TRBV2,CASGTDTFSTDTQYF
TRBV6-2/TRBV6-3,CASSPGQGLSEQYF
TRBV7-2,CASSLGLPPNNEQFF
TRBV14,CASSQDPVGQGTYTEAFF
TRBV5-4,CASSLDSSSPLHF
TRBV6-6,CASSLDRGLRETQYF
TRBV28,CASTTSGLGQPQHF
TRBV29-1,CSVEGSGGPWNTEAFF
TRBV3-1/TRBV3-2,CASSQALSNQPQHF
TRBV28,CASSQWVQSNQPQHF
TRBV11-3,CASSLDMEGLAGMNEQFF
TRBV19,CASRSPGQALRTGELFF
TRBV3-1/TRBV3-2,CASSQDRGHLPTTEAFF
TRBV6-5,CASSYTGDQPQHF
TRBV2,CASGRGGTEAFF
TRBV10-2,CASNQQGALTEAFF
TRBV21-1,CASSFGQGLGTANYGYTF
TRBV11-3,CASSSRTGWRETQYF
TRBV10-2,CASSVAGLAEKLFF
TRBV19,CASSVEGPYEQYF